This T cell receptor beta chain was sequenced in a study of T cell responses to AZD1222 COVID-19 vaccine. Study results and caveats: Sampled repertoires all dated from after the peak T cell response. Donors skewed white British and female; clonal diversity was possibly underestimated. Rises in breadth and depth of Spike-specific TCRs came after two AZD1222 doses. Along spike, vaccine-associated CD4 TCRs were found throughout, with dominance at 160-218 and 743-854.

Generated by immunoSEQ multiplex PCR, the TCRdb table keeps only in-frame clones and is missing some. The sample contains 150,000 to 200,000 clones, 70% to 90% of which appear only once. The germline V and J ends were trimmed by 0 bases and 1 base, with 5 bases remaining between them. Germline CDR1 SGHTS, CDR2 YDEGEE. The CDR3 covers 15 residues. On this clone: The target antigen is unknown.

The gene calls are TRBV5-8 and TRBJ2-6; D is undetermined. The sequence was obtained from an adult who received the MenACWY meningococcal vaccine as a control. This material consisted of peripheral blood, taken 28 days after the second dose of the MenACWY control vaccine. This CDR3 is CASSLAPSGANVLTF. CDR3 bases: TGTGCCAGCAGCTTGGCTCCTTCTGGGGCCAACGTCCTGACTTTC.